This T cell receptor (beta chain) emerged from a study of cytomegalovirus exposure and HLA in healthy donors. Comments on this clone: Its antigen is currently unknown.

Study results and limitations: Most TCR sequences were rare, but some public TCRs occurred in many donors.

This table comes from immunoSEQ multiplex PCR, and its TCRdb copy is limited to in-frame clones, with some not included. The profile shows over 85,000 clones, about 93% of them singletons. The sample taken for sequencing was PBMCs. The source is a young woman in good health and CMV-seropositive.

As DNA, the CDR3 is TGTGCCAGCAGCTTAGGGGCGGGAGGTAGGGCGTACTTC. The encoded protein is CASSLGAGGRAYF. V is TRBV7-2 and J is TRBJ2-4, with 8 bases fitting TRBD2. Germline V gives CDR1 SGHTA, CDR2 FQGNSA. The ends lost 1 base at V and 15 bases at J; junction bases unmatched: 8. The CDR3 runs 13 residues.